This T cell receptor (beta chain) was identified in a study of blood T cell repertoires in COVID-19. Study-level information: The study drew acute and convalescent COVID-19 samples from the United States, Italy and Spain. From T cells, B-cell-depleted T cells, or PBMCs came the material, which was cDNA or gDNA.

Authors' methods: Reference gene primers were amplified, and this amplification served to estimate nucleated cell counts. Method: immunoSEQ multiplex PCR; TCRdb's copy keeps in-frame clones and lacks some. D and trimming were read from the DNA, whereas the V and J calls and clone size are those reported in that table. In the table there are 45,000 to 50,000 clones, 85% to 90% of which are singletons. The Seattle patients joined while their infection was active and were tracked longitudinally afterward. CDR1 and CDR2 from the germline V gene are SGHRS and YFSETQ. Trimming shortened V by 2 bases and J by 1 base, and 9 bases separated the two germline ends. This CDR3 has 14 amino acids.

The source is a woman aged 80 or older with COVID-19, enrolled during active disease. The sequencing sample was made of peripheral blood. The rearrangement joins TRBV5-1 to TRBJ1-1; D is perhaps TRBD1 (5 bases). CDR3 nucleotides: TGCGCCAGCAGCTTTCAGGGTTGGAACACTGAAGCTTTCTTT. Translation gives CASSFQGWNTEAFF.